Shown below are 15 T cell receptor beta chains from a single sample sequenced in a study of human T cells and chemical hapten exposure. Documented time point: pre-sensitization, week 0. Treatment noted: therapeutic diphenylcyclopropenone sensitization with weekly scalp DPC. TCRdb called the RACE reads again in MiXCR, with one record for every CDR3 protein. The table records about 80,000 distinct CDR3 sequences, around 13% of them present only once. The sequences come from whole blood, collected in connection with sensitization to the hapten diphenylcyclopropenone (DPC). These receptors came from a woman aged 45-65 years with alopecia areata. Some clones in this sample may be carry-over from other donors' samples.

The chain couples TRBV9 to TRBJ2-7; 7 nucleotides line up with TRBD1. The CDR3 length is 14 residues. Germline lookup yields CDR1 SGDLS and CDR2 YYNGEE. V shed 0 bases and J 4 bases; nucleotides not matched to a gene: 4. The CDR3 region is CASSVERDSYEQYF. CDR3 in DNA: TGTGCCAGCAGCGTAGAGAGGGACAGTTACGAGCAGTACTTC.

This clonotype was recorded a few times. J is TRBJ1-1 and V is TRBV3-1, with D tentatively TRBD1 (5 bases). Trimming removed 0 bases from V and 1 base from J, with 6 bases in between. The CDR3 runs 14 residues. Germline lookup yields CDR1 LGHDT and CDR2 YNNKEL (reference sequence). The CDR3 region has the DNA TGTGCCAGCAGCCAAGAGAGGGGGAACACTGAAGCTTTCTTT. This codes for CASSQERGNTEAFF.

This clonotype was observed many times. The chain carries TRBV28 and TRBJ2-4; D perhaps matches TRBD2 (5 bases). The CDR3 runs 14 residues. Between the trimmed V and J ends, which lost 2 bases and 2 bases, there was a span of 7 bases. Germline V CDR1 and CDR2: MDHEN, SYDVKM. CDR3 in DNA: TGTGCCAGCAGTTTAGGAGGATCCAAAAACATTCAGTACTTC. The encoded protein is CASSLGGSKNIQYF.

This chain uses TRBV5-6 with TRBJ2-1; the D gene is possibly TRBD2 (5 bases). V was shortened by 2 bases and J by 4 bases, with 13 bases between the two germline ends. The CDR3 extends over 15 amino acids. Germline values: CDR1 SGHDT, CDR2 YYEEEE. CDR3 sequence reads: CASSFKRSGYNEQFF. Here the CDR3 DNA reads TGTGCCAGCAGCTTTAAGCGGAGCGGATACAATGAGCAGTTCTTC.

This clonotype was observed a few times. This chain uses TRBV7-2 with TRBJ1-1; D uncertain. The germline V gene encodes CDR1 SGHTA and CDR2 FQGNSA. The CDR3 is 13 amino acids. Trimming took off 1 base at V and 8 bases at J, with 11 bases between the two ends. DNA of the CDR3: TGTGCCAGCAGCTTAGGGGCCCGGGGAGAAGCTTTCTTT. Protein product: CASSLGARGEAFF.

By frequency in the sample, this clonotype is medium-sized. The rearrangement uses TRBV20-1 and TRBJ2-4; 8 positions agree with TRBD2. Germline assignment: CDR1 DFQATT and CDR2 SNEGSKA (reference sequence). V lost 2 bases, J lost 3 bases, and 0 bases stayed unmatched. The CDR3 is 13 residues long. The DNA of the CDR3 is TGCAGTGCTAGACTAGCGGGCAAAAACATTCAGTACTTC. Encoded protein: CSARLAGKNIQYF.

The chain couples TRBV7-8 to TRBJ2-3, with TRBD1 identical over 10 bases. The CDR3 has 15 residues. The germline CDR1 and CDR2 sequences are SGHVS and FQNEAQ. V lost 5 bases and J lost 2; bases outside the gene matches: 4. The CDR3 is CASSGTGAFTDTQYF. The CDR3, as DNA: TGTGCCAGCAGCGGGACAGGGGCGTTCACAGATACGCAGTATTTT. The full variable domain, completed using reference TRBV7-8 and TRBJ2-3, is GAGVSQSPRYKVAKRGQDVALRCDPISGHVSLFWYQQALGQGPEFLTYFQNEAQLDKSGLPSDRFFAERPEGSVSTLKIQRTQQEDSAVYLCASSGTGAFTDTQYFGPGTRLTVL.

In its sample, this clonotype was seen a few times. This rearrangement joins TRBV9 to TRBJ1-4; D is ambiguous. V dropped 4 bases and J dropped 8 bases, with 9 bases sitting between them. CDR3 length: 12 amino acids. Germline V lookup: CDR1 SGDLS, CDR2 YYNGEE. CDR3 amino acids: CASSPRGEKLFF. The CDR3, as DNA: TGTGCCAGCAGCCCCCGAGGGGAAAAACTGTTTTTT.

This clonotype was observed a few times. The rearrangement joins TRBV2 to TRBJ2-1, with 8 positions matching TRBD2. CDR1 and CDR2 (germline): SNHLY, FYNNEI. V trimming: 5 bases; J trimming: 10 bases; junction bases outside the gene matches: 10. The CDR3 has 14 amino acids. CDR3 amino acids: CASSYLSGGQEQFF. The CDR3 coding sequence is TGTGCCAGCAGTTACTTAAGCGGGGGTCAGGAGCAGTTCTTC.

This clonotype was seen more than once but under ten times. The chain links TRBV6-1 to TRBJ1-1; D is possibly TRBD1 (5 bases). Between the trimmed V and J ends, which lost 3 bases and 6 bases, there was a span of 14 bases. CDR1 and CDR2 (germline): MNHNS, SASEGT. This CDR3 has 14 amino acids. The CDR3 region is CASSDPPTGAEAFF. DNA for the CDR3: TGTGCCAGCAGTGACCCGCCGACGGGGGCTGAAGCTTTCTTT.

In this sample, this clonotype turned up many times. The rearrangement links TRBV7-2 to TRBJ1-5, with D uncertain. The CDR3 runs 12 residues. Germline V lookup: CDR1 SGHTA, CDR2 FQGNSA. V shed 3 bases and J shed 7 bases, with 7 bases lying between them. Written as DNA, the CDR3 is TGTGCCAGCAGCTTTGGCTCACAGCCCCAGCATTTT. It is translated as CASSFGSQPQHF.

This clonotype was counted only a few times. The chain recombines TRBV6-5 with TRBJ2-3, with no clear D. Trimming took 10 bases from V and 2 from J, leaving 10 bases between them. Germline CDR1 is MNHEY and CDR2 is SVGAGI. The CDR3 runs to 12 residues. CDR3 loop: CATQASTDTQYF. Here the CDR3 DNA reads TGTGCCACCCAGGCCTCCACAGATACGCAGTATTTT.

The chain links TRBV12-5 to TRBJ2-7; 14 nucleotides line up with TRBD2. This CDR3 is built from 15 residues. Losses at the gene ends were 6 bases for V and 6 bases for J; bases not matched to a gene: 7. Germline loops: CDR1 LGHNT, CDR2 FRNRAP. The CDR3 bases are TGTGCTAGTGGCCCTGGGACTAGCGGGAGCTCCGAGCAGTACTTC. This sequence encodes CASGPGTSGSSEQYF.

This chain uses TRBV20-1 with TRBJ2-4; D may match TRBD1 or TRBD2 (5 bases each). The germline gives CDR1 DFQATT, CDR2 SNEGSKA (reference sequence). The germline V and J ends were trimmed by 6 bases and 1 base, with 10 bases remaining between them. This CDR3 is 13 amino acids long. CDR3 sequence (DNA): TGCAGTGCCGTTGGGACCGCCAAAAACATTCAGTACTTC. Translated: CSAVGTAKNIQYF.

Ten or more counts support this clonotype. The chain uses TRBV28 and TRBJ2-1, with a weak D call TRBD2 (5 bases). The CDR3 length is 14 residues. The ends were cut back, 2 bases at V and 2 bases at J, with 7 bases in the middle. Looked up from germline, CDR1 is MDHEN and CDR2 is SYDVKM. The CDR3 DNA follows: TGTGCCAGCAGTTTACCTAGCACCTACAATGAGCAGTTCTTC. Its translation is CASSLPSTYNEQFF.